The next 28 T cell receptor beta chains were all read from a single sample in a study of somatic mutations in cytotoxic T cells in rheumatoid arthritis. Clones were sequenced by immunoSEQ multiplex PCR, and TCRdb holds only the in-frame ones, with some missing. The sample includes 9,000 or so clones, roughly three quarters of them seen just once. Sequenced input: CD8+ T cells sorted from blood. Receptor source: an adult with rheumatoid arthritis.

The chain links TRBV29-1 to TRBJ2-2; no clear D gene. Trimming took 3 bases from V and 0 from J, leaving 11 bases between them. This CDR3 has 15 amino acids. Germline CDR1 and CDR2: SQVTM and ANQGSEA. CDR3 sequence (DNA): TGCAGCGTTGACCCAGGACGCTCGAACACCGGGGAGCTGTTTTTT. Translating it yields CSVDPGRSNTGELFF.

Relative to its sample, this clone is medium-sized. The chain recombines TRBV4-3 with TRBJ2-2; 7 nucleotides agree with TRBD2. There are 15 residues in the CDR3. Germline CDR1 is LGHNA and CDR2 is YSLEER. V was pared by 4 bases and J by 0 bases, with 2 bases of the junction left unmatched. CDR3: CASSPGRTNTGELFF. The CDR3 bases are TGCGCCAGCAGCCCCGGGAGGACGAACACCGGGGAGCTGTTTTTT.

This clone was found a few times. The chain employs TRBV2 and TRBJ2-7; possibly TRBD1 for D (5 bases). Germline CDR1 and CDR2: SNHLY and FYNNEI. The CDR3 length is 13 residues. Trimming pared 6 bases from V and 2 bases from J, leaving 11 bases between. CDR3 sequence: CASSDSGTYEQYV. Written as DNA, the CDR3 is TGTGCCAGCAGCGACAGTGGGACCTACGAGCAGTACGTC.

The chain recombines TRBV19 with TRBJ2-1; D unclear. Germline V lookup: CDR1 LNHDA, CDR2 SQIVND (reference sequence). Trimming took off 3 bases at V and 2 bases at J, with 11 bases between the two ends. This CDR3 is 15 amino acids long. CDR3: CASSISSFAYNEQFF. DNA for the CDR3: TGTGCCAGTAGTATCAGCTCGTTTGCCTACAATGAGCAGTTCTTC.

The chain couples TRBV7-9 to TRBJ2-5; a possible D gene is TRBD2 (5 bases). The CDR3 runs to 14 residues. V dropped 1 base and J dropped 3 bases, with 9 bases sitting between them. The germline V gene encodes CDR1 SEHNR and CDR2 FQNEAQ (reference sequence). CDR3 loop: CASSLVTSEETQYF. CDR3 nucleotides: TGTGCCAGCAGCTTAGTAACTAGTGAAGAGACCCAGTACTTC.

This sequence joins TRBV29-1 and TRBJ2-5; 7 nucleotides match TRBD2. This CDR3 has 14 residues. Per germline, CDR1 SQVTM and CDR2 ANQGSEA. Trimming at V came to 4 bases and at J to 4 bases, leaving 9 bases not matched to a gene. The CDR3 DNA reads TGCAGCGTTGGGGGGGGTGAGTGGGGAGAGACCCAGTACTTC. Translated: CSVGGGEWGETQYF.

The gene calls are TRBV5-1 and TRBJ2-1; possible D gene TRBD1, 6 bases. The length of the CDR3 is 13 residues. The V end lost 4 bases, the J end lost 8 bases, and 13 bases lay between the germline ends. Per the germline V gene, CDR1 is SGHRS and CDR2 is YFSETQ. The CDR3 DNA is TGCGCCAGCAGCACTACAGGGCTGGATGAGCAGTTCTTC. Translation gives CASSTTGLDEQFF. Combining the CDR3 with reference TRBV5-1 and TRBJ2-1 gives the whole variable domain KAGVTQTPRYLIKTRGQQVTLSCSPISGHRSVSWYQQTPGQGLQFLFEYFSETQRNKGNFPGRFSGRQFSNSRSEMNVSTLELGDSALYLCASSTTGLDEQFFGPGTRLTVL.

There are a few counts of this clone. The V and J genes are TRBV2 and TRBJ1-6, with 9 bases fitting TRBD1. J lost 5 bases, V lost 6 bases, and 8 bases had no gene match. The CDR3 covers 16 residues. The V gene's germline CDR1 is SNHLY and CDR2 FYNNEI. CDR3 region: CASRAPRTGDNSPLHF. DNA of the CDR3: TGTGCCAGCAGGGCACCTCGGACAGGGGATAATTCACCCCTCCACTTT.

The J gene is TRBJ2-1, the V gene TRBV2, with TRBD2 matching 10 bases. Germline-derived CDR1 and CDR2 are SNHLY and FYNNEI. The CDR3 length is 15 residues. J lost 9 bases, V lost 4 bases, and 9 bases had no gene match. The CDR3 protein is CASSGVTSGASEQFF. The CDR3 coding sequence is TGTGCCAGCAGTGGCGTAACTAGCGGGGCTAGTGAGCAGTTCTTC.

This chain connects TRBV2 to TRBJ2-4; D unresolved. Germline V gene sequence: CDR1 SNHLY, CDR2 FYNNEI. The CDR3 spans 16 residues. The V gene lost 3 bases and the J gene lost 3 bases, with 15 bases spanning the gap. Here the CDR3 DNA reads TGTGCCAGCAGTGACGGGCAGGATGTAGGCAAAAACATTCAGTACTTC. Protein: CASSDGQDVGKNIQYF.

The chain has TRBV30 and TRBJ1-1; D uncertain. The germline V gene encodes CDR1 GTSNPN and CDR2 SVGIG (reference sequence). The V end was cut by 5 bases, the J end by 2 bases, with 12 bases between. The CDR3 covers 13 residues. CDR3 residues: CAWETGLNTEAFF. The CDR3 DNA is TGTGCCTGGGAGACGGGCCTCAACACTGAAGCTTTCTTT.

The chain couples TRBV5-3 to TRBJ1-6, with D possibly being TRBD1 (5 bases). TRBV5-3 is an open reading frame whose function is uncertain. The CDR3 loop spans 11 amino acids. Trimming took 7 bases from V and 14 from J, leaving 13 bases between them. Here the CDR3 reads CARGTGLALHF. CDR3 nucleotide sequence: TGTGCCAGAGGGACCGGCCTGGCCCTCCACTTT.

This clone was observed once. The chain employs TRBV27 and TRBJ1-2; D is unclear. The CDR3 runs to 13 residues. Trimming left V 5 bases short and J 5 bases short, with 12 bases between. Per the germline V gene, CDR1 is MNHEY and CDR2 is SMNVEV (reference sequence). The CDR3 loop is CASSPSRPYGYTF. CDR3 DNA sequence: TGTGCCAGCAGTCCGTCGAGGCCTTATGGCTACACCTTC.

The chain is built from TRBV5-6 and TRBJ2-3, with 7 positions matching TRBD2. Trimming took 2 bases from V and 6 from J; bases not matched to a gene: 0. Germline-derived CDR1 and CDR2 are SGHDT and YYEEEE. The CDR3 length is 12 residues. CDR3 sequence reads: CASSLLADTQYF. CDR3 bases: TGTGCCAGCAGCTTACTAGCGGATACGCAGTATTTT.

The chain joins TRBV28 to TRBJ2-1, with D maybe TRBD2 (7 bases). Trimming removed 5 bases from V and 5 bases from J, with 22 bases in between. This CDR3 comprises 17 residues. Looked up from germline, CDR1 is MDHEN and CDR2 is SYDVKM. CDR3 region: CASSLHVGGEGDNEQFF. The CDR3, as DNA: TGTGCCAGCAGTCTCCACGTCGGTGGGGAGGGGGACAATGAGCAGTTCTTC.

This clone was detected a few times. V usage is TRBV2 and J usage is TRBJ2-1; weak D call: TRBD1 (6 bases). The CDR3 covers 15 residues. Trimming took off 4 bases at V and 0 bases at J, with 10 bases between the two ends. The germline gives CDR1 SNHLY, CDR2 FYNNEI. As DNA, the CDR3 is TGTGCCAGCAGTGCCGGGACACACTCCTACAATGAGCAGTTCTTC. Translated: CASSAGTHSYNEQFF.

In this sample, this clone turned up a few times. The chain carries TRBV15 and TRBJ2-7; D ambiguous. Germline V gene sequence: CDR1 LNHNV, CDR2 YYDKDF (reference sequence). The CDR3 is 13 amino acids. The V end was cut by 0 bases, the J end by 7 bases, with 10 bases between. This CDR3 reads CATSRERREEQYF. Written as DNA, the CDR3 is TGTGCCACCAGCAGAGAAAGGCGAGAAGAGCAGTACTTC.

This clone has more than one count but fewer than ten. V gene TRBV7-2 combines with J gene TRBJ1-5, with 7 bases lining up with TRBD1. The germline V gene encodes CDR1 SGHTA and CDR2 FQGNSA. The CDR3 totals 14 residues. Unmatched junction bases numbered 4, after V lost 5 bases and J lost 3 bases. The CDR3 DNA follows: TGTGCCAGCAGCGAGGGACAGCTCAATCAGCCCCAGCATTTT. Its protein product is CASSEGQLNQPQHF.

The V and J genes are TRBV7-6 and TRBJ2-1; D possibly corresponds to TRBD2 (6 bases). Trimming stripped 5 bases from V and 6 bases from J, with 14 bases between. Germline loops: CDR1 SGHVS, CDR2 FNYEAQ. The CDR3 has 14 amino acids. CDR3 residues: CASSPVTSSNEQFF. The CDR3 DNA reads TGTGCCAGCAGCCCCGTGACTAGTTCCAATGAGCAGTTCTTC.

The genes are TRBV19 and TRBJ1-3; a weak D match, TRBD1 (5 bases). The germline V gene encodes CDR1 LNHDA and CDR2 SQIVND (reference sequence). The CDR3 sequence is 13 residues long. Trimming took off 8 bases at V and 7 bases at J, with 15 bases between the two ends. This CDR3 is CASSDTPGNTIYF. The CDR3 DNA is TGTGCCAGTTCGGACACCCCAGGGAACACCATATATTTT. Full variable domain (missing parts from reference TRBV19 and TRBJ1-3): DGGITQSPKYLFRKEGQNVTLSCEQNLNHDAMYWYRQDPGQGLRLIYYSQIVNDFQKGDIAEGYSVSREKKESFPLTVTSAQKNPTAFYLCASSDTPGNTIYFGEGSWLTVV.

V gene TRBV5-4 combines with J gene TRBJ2-2; 10 bases line up with TRBD1. The CDR3 is 16 amino acids. Trimming cost V 5 bases and J 7 bases; bases outside gene matches: 11. The germline V gene has CDR1 SGHNT and CDR2 YYREEE (reference sequence). CDR3 region: CASRDVGQGTLGELFF. DNA for the CDR3: TGTGCCAGCAGGGACGTGGGACAGGGGACACTCGGGGAGCTGTTTTTT.

The chain uses TRBV7-9 and TRBJ2-3; TRBD1 aligns across 12 bases. V shed 2 bases and J 4 bases; nucleotides not matched to a gene: 7. The CDR3 totals 17 residues. Germline assignment: CDR1 SEHNR and CDR2 FQNEAQ (reference sequence). The CDR3 protein is CASSLIPGQGASDTQYF. In DNA form, the CDR3 reads TGTGCCAGCAGCTTAATACCGGGACAGGGGGCTTCAGATACGCAGTATTTT.

The chain carries TRBV7-8 and TRBJ2-7, with D perhaps TRBD1 or TRBD2 (5 bases each). From germline, CDR1 is SGHVS and CDR2 FQNEAQ. The V end lost 6 bases, the J end lost 0 bases, and 15 bases lay between the germline ends. This CDR3 is 15 amino acids long. The chain's CDR3 is CASRPYGASSYEQYF. Written as DNA, the CDR3 is TGTGCCAGCAGGCCCTACGGGGCCAGCTCCTACGAGCAGTACTTC.

CDR3 amino acids: CASSQAPGLETQYF. CDR3 in DNA: TGTGCCAGCAGCCAAGCGCCAGGCCTAGAGACCCAGTACTTC. The chain is built from TRBV4-2 and TRBJ2-5; unclear D gene. Per germline, CDR1 LGHNA and CDR2 YNFKEQ. V was pared by 1 base and J by 4 bases, with 10 bases between. CDR3 length equals 14 residues.

The chain carries TRBV7-9 and TRBJ2-5, with 9 bases matching TRBD2. The CDR3 has 14 residues. Losses at the gene ends were 7 bases for V and 5 bases for J; bases not matched to a gene: 8. Germline CDR1 and CDR2: SEHNR and FQNEAQ (reference sequence). CDR3 loop: CASTLAGNEETQYF. The CDR3 DNA sequence: TGTGCCAGCACGCTAGCGGGGAATGAGGAGACCCAGTACTTC.

The V and J genes are TRBV4-1 and TRBJ2-5; D may be TRBD2 (8 bases). Germline V gives CDR1 MGHRA, CDR2 YSYEKL. The CDR3 totals 15 residues. V lost 6 bases, J lost 5 bases, and 19 bases lay in between. The CDR3 is CASRPGTRGRETQYF. The CDR3 DNA sequence: TGCGCCAGCAGACCCGGGACTAGGGGGCGGGAGACCCAGTACTTC.

The V gene is TRBV28, the J gene TRBJ2-7, with D tentatively TRBD2 (7 bases). Trimming removed 6 bases from V and 4 bases from J, with 13 bases in between. Germline V CDR1 and CDR2: MDHEN, SYDVKM. The CDR3 has 13 residues. This CDR3 is CASSFRGGYEQYF. Written as DNA, the CDR3 is TGTGCCAGCAGCTTCAGGGGAGGGTACGAGCAGTACTTC.

The chain uses TRBV29-1 and TRBJ1-1; D is unclear. Germline loops: CDR1 SQVTM, CDR2 ANQGSEA. Deletions cut 4 bases from V and 5 bases from J, with 11 bases between. There are 12 residues in the CDR3. The CDR3 protein is CSVAGRRTEAFF. DNA of the CDR3: TGCAGCGTTGCCGGGAGACGAACTGAAGCTTTCTTT.